This TCR beta chain emerged from a study of sequential checkpoint blockade in melanoma. Study-level background: Both treatment sequences were followed by maintenance nivolumab.

Using immunoSEQ multiplex PCR, the repertoire was profiled, and TCRdb retains in-frame clones only, with some absent. The sample carries 19,000 or so clones, 60% to 70% recorded once. Looked up from germline, CDR1 is SGHNT and CDR2 is YENEEA. Trimming removed 6 bases from V and 3 bases from J, with 17 bases in between. The CDR3 has 15 amino acids. This clone rates as medium-sized (0.01 to 0.1%). Treatment in this sample: randomized to nivolumab then ipilimumab (arm A) or the reverse (arm B). No patient had prior DNA-damaging chemotherapy. The origin of this receptor is a human donor with melanoma. The gene calls are TRBV11-3 and TRBJ1-2, with D possibly matching TRBD1 (5 bases). Sample: CD8+ T cells sorted from blood (inferred from file names), taken from a patient given nivolumab and ipilimumab in sequence. Written as DNA, the CDR3 is TGTGCCAGCAGGTTTTCCCCTCAGGGTTACTATGGCTACACCTTC. Translation: CASRFSPQGYYGYTF. Filled out from reference TRBV11-3 and TRBJ1-2, the complete variable domain reads EAGVVQSPRYKIIEKKQPVAFWCNPISGHNTLYWYLQNLGQGPELLIRYENEEAVDDSQLPKDRFSAERLKGVDSTLKIQPAELGDSAVYLCASRFSPQGYYGYTFGSGTRLTVV.